This T cell receptor (beta chain) derives from a study of T cells in Graves' hyperthyroidism and ophthalmopathy. As for the study in general: Specimen type is peripheral blood, collected at initial diagnosis prior to any treatment. Overall study findings and caveats: Separating ophthalmopathy from stable hyperthyroidism was achieved by a 13 V-J model. Most clonotypes that expanded in the thyroid above 0.001 also showed up in blood.

On this clonotype itself: As yet, its antigen is unknown.

Researchers took RNA transcripts and amplified the TCR beta CDR3 regions from them. An initial round of RT-PCR targeting the TCR CDR3 relied on the HTBI primer set. Via MiXCR, TCRdb re-called the multiplex PCR reads, giving one row per CDR3 protein. The repertoire holds hundreds of thousands of distinct CDR3 sequences, with approximately 23% as singletons. Orbital computed tomography, thyroid ultrasound, serum thyroxine and TRAb, and clinical symptoms together informed the diagnoses. The sample consisted of blood. This receptor was identified in a woman in her 70s with Graves' ophthalmopathy.

The CDR3 DNA sequence: TGTGCCAGCAGTGAAACGGACAATCAGCCCCAGCATTTT. It encodes CASSETDNQPQHF. This chain links TRBV25-1 with TRBJ1-5; D uncertain. The CDR3 length is 13 residues. V was pared by 2 bases and J by 3 bases, with 5 bases between. Germline V CDR1 and CDR2: MGHDK, SYGVNS.